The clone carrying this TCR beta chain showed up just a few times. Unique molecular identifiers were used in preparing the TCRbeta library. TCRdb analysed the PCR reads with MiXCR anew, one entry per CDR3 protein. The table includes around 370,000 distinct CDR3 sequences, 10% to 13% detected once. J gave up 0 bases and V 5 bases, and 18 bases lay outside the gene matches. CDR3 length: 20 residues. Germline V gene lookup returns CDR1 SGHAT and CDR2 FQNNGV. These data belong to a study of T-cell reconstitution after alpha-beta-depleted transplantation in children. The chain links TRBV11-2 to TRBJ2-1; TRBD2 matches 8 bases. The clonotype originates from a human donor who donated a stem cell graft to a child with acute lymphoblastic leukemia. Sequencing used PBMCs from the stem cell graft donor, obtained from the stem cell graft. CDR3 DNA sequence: TGTGCCAGCAGCCGCCGATCCGGGACTAGGCCCCAGAGCTCCTACAATGAGCAGTTCTTC. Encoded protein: CASSRRSGTRPQSSYNEQFF. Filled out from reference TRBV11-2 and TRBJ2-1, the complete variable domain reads EAGVAQSPRYKIIEKRQSVAFWCNPISGHATLYWYQQILGQGPKLLIQFQNNGVVDDSQLPKDRFSAERLKGVDSTLKIQPAKLEDSAVYLCASSRRSGTRPQSSYNEQFFGPGTRLTVL.